This TCR beta chain appears in the sequencing data of a study of naive CD8 T cells in extremely preterm neonates. Clones were read by immunoSEQ multiplex PCR, and TCRdb kept only the in-frame ones, dropping some. This table has some 7,000 clones, 95% to 98% appearing once. Trimming took off 4 bases at V and 5 bases at J, with 8 bases between the two ends. Germline values: CDR1 SGHAT, CDR2 FQNNGV. This CDR3 is built from 12 residues. The chain joins TRBV11-2 to TRBJ2-5; D is possibly TRBD2 (6 bases). Sequenced sample: naive CD8+ T cells from blood. The clonotype originates from a human donor in good health. The CDR3 region is CASSSSAETQYF. The CDR3 DNA reads TGTGCCAGCAGCTCTAGCGCGGAGACCCAGTACTTC.